Sequencing of this TCR beta chain was carried out in a study of T-cell reconstitution after alpha-beta-depleted transplantation in children (dated by TCRdb to between 2015 and 2016). Regarding the study in general: The study quantitatively tracked T-cell immune reconstitution after TCRalphabeta/CD19-depleted allogeneic hematopoietic cell transplantation in children using TCR repertoire profiling.

This clonotype was picked up many times. No antigen is known for it. No qualities accompany the bases; no much larger clone lies one base away. The library was prepared using PCR. The run used an Illumina HiSeq 2500. Molecular barcoding was employed in the preparation of TCR libraries, with unique molecular identifiers being used to normalize TCRbeta repertoire quantification. TCRdb applied fastp at Q25 and MiXCR to the public reads, then kept only in-frame beta chains. Each CDR3 protein gets just one entry, which takes the most common genes and DNA from the rows behind it. The sample profile shows approximately 420,000 distinct CDR3 sequences; under 13% of them were found once. Roughly 6% of the sample is taken by the ten largest. V is shortened by 0 bases, J by 8 bases, and the region joining them spans 3 bases. From cysteine to phenylalanine, the CDR3 is 11 amino acids long. Only CDR3 DNA is held: 33 bases, read in frame from base 1. CDR1 and CDR2, looked up from the germline V gene, are SGHRS and YFSETQ.

Sequences were derived from PBMCs from the stem cell graft donor, sampled from the stem cell graft. The receptor chain draws on TRBV5-1 and TRBJ2-1; the D segment cannot be called with confidence. The clonotype was recovered from a human donor who donated a stem cell graft to a child with acute myeloid leukemia. The CDR3 region: CASSLAYEQFF. The nucleotides are TGCGCCAGCAGCTTGGCGTATGAGCAGTTCTTC.